This TCR beta chain was sequenced during a study of T cell responses to AZD1222 COVID-19 vaccine. The assay was immunoSEQ multiplex PCR, and TCRdb's table has in-frame clones only and misses some. The sample lists over 120,000 clones, approximately 92% occurring once. CDR3 length: 19 residues. Looked up from germline, CDR1 is MDHEN and CDR2 is SYDVKM. Remarks on this clone: Mismatch with germline at one junction end may stem from a read error.

The sample consisted of peripheral blood, taken 28 days after the second AZD1222 dose. This sequence originates from an adult who received the AZD1222 COVID-19 vaccine. V and J are TRBV28 and TRBJ2-1; D could derive from TRBD1 or TRBD2 (6 bases each). This chain's CDR3 is CASSLTLSRDIGGYYEQFF. The CDR3 nucleotides read TGTGCCAGCAGTCTCACATTGTCCCGGGACATCGGGGGCTACTATGAGCAGTTCTTC. The whole variable domain, filled in from reference TRBV28 and TRBJ2-1, reads DVKVTQSSRYLVKRTGEKVFLECVQDMDHENMFWYRQDPGLGLRLIYFSYDVKMKEKGDIPEGYSVSREKKERFSLILESASTNQTSMYLCASSLTLSRDIGGYYEQFFGPGTRLTVL.